In its sample, the clone carrying this TCR beta chain was seen many times. RNA transcripts were the template, and TCR beta CDR3 regions were amplified from them. HTBI primers were used in a first-round RT-PCR, which preceded a second-round multiplex PCR. TCRdb used MiXCR to reprocess the multiplex PCR reads, holding one entry per CDR3 protein. The repertoire holds 300,000 to 450,000 distinct CDR3 sequences, with about 17% as singletons. This sample is part of a study of Graves' ophthalmopathy and Graves' hyperthyroidism. The source material was peripheral blood. The TCR sequence derives from an adult woman with stable Graves' hyperthyroidism.

Here the CDR3 reads CASSVGGGEETQYF. The CDR3 DNA follows: TGTGCCAGCAGCGTCGGGGGCGGGGAAGAGACCCAGTACTTC. The genes are TRBV7-2 and TRBJ2-5; D is possibly TRBD1 or TRBD2 (6 bases each). The germline CDR1 and CDR2 sequences are SGHTA and FQGNSA. V was pared by 5 bases and J by 3 bases, with 13 bases between. The CDR3 consists of 14 residues.